This T cell receptor beta chain was obtained from a study of blood T cells in healthy people across ages. This clonotype was seen more than once but under ten times. V was trimmed by 5 bases and J by 4 bases, leaving 20 bases between them. The CDR3 loop spans 15 amino acids. The germline V gene has CDR1 DFQATT and CDR2 SNEGSKA (reference sequence). Together with a sample-barcoded 5' primer, a J-beta primer mix was included in a second PCR lasting roughly 6 to 12 cycles. MiXCR was run by TCRdb on the 5' RACE reads, yielding one entry per CDR3 protein. The sample yields 1.5 million to 2 million distinct CDR3 sequences, 49% seen once.

The V call is TRBV20-1, the J call TRBJ2-5; a possible D gene is TRBD2 (5 bases). The sequence derives from a woman between 40 and 50 years old in good health. What was sequenced was blood. The CDR3 DNA reads as TGCAGTGCTCTCCGGGCCACTCATCGGGGAGAGACCCAGTACTTC. Its protein product is CSALRATHRGETQYF.